This TCR beta chain is from a study of tumor-infiltrating lymphocytes in oesophageal squamous cell carcinoma. The trim removed 5 bases at V and 5 bases at J, leaving 11 bases unmatched. CDR3 size: 16 residues. Germline V lookup: CDR1 SGHTA, CDR2 FQGNSA. TCRdb processed the PCR reads anew with MiXCR; each CDR3 protein has one entry. The sample consists of roughly 15,000 distinct CDR3 sequences, about half of them appearing once. The rearrangement joins TRBV7-2 to TRBJ2-5; 10 nucleotides agree with TRBD2. Sample: blood. The source is a male donor with esophageal squamous cell carcinoma. This chain's CDR3 is CASSPQAGGRQETQYF. The CDR3 DNA is TGTGCCAGCAGCCCCCAAGCGGGGGGGCGACAGGAGACCCAGTACTTC.